This TCR beta chain was identified in a study of blood T cell repertoires in COVID-19 (dated by TCRdb to between 2020 and 2021). About the full investigation: The collaborator samples originated in the United States, Italy and Spain and spanned the acute and convalescent phases of COVID-19. Sample metadata almost always included a de-identified subject ID, COVID-19 status, age in years and sex. HLA class I and class II types, where available, came from metadata supplied by the sample provider rather than from assay-based typing. The repertoires were released in a freely available public database meant as a resource for research on the immune response to SARS-CoV-2. The prospective study material was composed of cDNA or gDNA derived from T cells, B-cell-depleted T cells, or PBMCs. The dataset comprised deeply sampled blood TCRbeta repertoires from subjects exposed to, actively infected with, or recovered from COVID-19. The samples were drawn from the first 160 participants of the ongoing ImmuneRACE study and from more than 1,000 subjects provided by 6 global collaborators. Points the paper makes about the study in general: The quantity of clinical and demographic metadata differed by source and by participant and was supplied without curation.

V is reduced by 2 bases and J by 4 bases, leaving a spacing of 6 bases between them. The germline V gene (reference sequence) provides CDR1 GTSNPN and CDR2 SVGIG. The CDR3, cysteine through phenylalanine, is 12 amino acids long. This entry keeps only the CDR3 DNA: 36 bases, framed from base 1. Collaborating institutions collected whole blood in K2EDTA tubes following their own protocols. For TCRbeta analysis, collaborator samples were shipped as frozen whole blood, as isolated PBMCs, or as DNA extracted from either sample type. Notes on this clone: The clone's antigen remains unknown. Qualities for individual bases were not recorded, and no much larger clone is one base off.

TCRbeta CDR3 regions were amplified from genomic DNA using the immunoSEQ Assay, a bias-controlled multiplex PCR. The original methods were these. Within the assay, amplification of reference gene primers was used to estimate how many nucleated cells each sample contained. To quantify the absolute abundance of each unique TCRbeta CDR3 rearrangement, sequence reads were collapsed and filtered. For each sample, productive Simpson clonality was calculated by taking the square root of Simpson's diversity index across productive rearrangements. Not all clones reach the TCRdb copy of this immuneACCESS table, which keeps in-frame sequences only. Checked studies attribute under half of the gap to unresolved V genes and leave the rest unexplained. The DNA was the basis for D and trimming; V, J and clone size are from that table. The sample data list more than 10,000 clones, and about 75% of these were observed just once. The ten top clones hold less than 45% of the sample.

The sequence is built from TRBV30 and TRBJ1-3; no confident D gene assignment can be made. The source is a woman older than 75 with acute or convalescent COVID-19. Sequencing input: peripheral blood. DNA sequence: TGTGCCTGGAGTCCCCAGGGAAACACCATATATTTT. Translated, it reads CAWSPQGNTIYF.